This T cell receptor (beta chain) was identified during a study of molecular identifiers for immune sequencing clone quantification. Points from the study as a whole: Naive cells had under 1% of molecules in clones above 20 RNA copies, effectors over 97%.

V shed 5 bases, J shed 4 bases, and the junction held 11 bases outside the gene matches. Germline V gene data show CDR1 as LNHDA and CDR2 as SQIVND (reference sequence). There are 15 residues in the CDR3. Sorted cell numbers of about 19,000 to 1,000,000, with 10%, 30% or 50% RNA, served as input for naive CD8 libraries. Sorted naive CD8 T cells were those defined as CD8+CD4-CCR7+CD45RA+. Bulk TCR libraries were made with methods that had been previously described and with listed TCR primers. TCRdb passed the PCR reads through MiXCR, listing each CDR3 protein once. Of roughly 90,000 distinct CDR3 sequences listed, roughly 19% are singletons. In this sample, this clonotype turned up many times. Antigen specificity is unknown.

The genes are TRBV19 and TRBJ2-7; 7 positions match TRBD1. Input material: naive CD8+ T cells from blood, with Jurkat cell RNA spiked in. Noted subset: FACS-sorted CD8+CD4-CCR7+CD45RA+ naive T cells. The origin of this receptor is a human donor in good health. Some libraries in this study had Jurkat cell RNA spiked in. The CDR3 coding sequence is TGTGCCAGTAGTTCCAGCCCGGGACAGAGGTACGAGCAGTACTTC. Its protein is CASSSSPGQRYEQYF.